These T cell receptor beta chains were read from a single sample in a study of blood T cell dynamics during melanoma immunotherapy. Clones were sequenced by immunoSEQ multiplex PCR, and TCRdb holds only the in-frame ones, with some missing. The table lists approximately 4,900 clones, 75% to 90% of them singletons. The starting material was blood, obtained from a patient treated with checkpoint blockade. These TCRs come from a human donor with melanoma. Each CDR3 is given with its conserved first and last residue. D genes are given only for firm matches. Size is stated for part of the rows, as once, few or many counts, or as a class when the clone is expanded.

>TRBJ1-4|once|-|TRBV5-6
TGTGCCAGCAGCTTAGGGGGGCATGAAAAACTGTTTTTT
CASSLGGHEKLFF
>TRBJ2-7|-|TRBD2|TRBV25-1
TGTGCCACCGATCCGGGGGGCTACGAGCAGTACTTC
CATDPGGYEQYF
>TRBJ1-2|-|TRBD1|TRBV4-1
TGCGCCAGCAGCCTCAGTCCCGGGACAGTGGAGGGCTACACCTTC
CASSLSPGTVEGYTF
>TRBJ1-1|few|TRBD1|TRBV5-4
TGTGCCAGCAGCAAACAGGGGGCTTGGGGAGCTTTCTTT
CASSKQGAWGAFF
>TRBJ2-1|-|-|TRBV7-9
TGTGCCAGCAGCTTAGTTCGGCAGCTTGTCAATGAGCAGTTCTTC
CASSLVRQLVNEQFF
>TRBJ2-3|few|TRBD2|TRBV9
TGTGCCAGCAGCCCCGGGGGGGGTCCAGATACGCAGTATTTT
CASSPGGGPDTQYF
>TRBJ2-5|-|-|TRBV19
TGTGCCAGTATGGCAGGGGACCTTCAAGAGACCCAGTACTTC
CASMAGDLQETQYF
>TRBJ2-2|-|TRBD1|TRBV4-3
TGCGCCAGCAGCCCCACGGGGACAGGGGGCGACCCCGGGGAGCTGTTTTTT
CASSPTGTGGDPGELFF
>TRBJ2-3|-|-|TRBV11-3
TGTGCCAGCAGCTTAAGGCGGGTAGACACAGATACGCAGTATTTT
CASSLRRVDTDTQYF
>TRBJ2-5|-|TRBD2|TRBV7-2
TGTGCCAGCAGCCCACAACTAGCGGGAGGGTGGGAGACCCAGTACTTC
CASSPQLAGGWETQYF